The 27 T cell receptor beta chains listed next were all sequenced from one sample in a study of cytomegalovirus exposure and HLA in healthy donors. The PCR used 60 Vbeta and 13 Jbeta primers. Method: immunoSEQ multiplex PCR; TCRdb's copy keeps in-frame clones and lacks some. The data hold 110,000 to 150,000 clones, with under 85% observed a single time. Specimen: PBMCs. These receptors were obtained from a man aged 18-30 years in good health and CMV-seronegative.

The V gene is TRBV27, the J gene TRBJ2-7; the match to TRBD1 covers 9 bases. The CDR3 covers 14 residues. The junction had 11 bases not matched to a gene; V was cut back by 8 bases and J by 6 bases. CDR1 MNHEY and CDR2 SMNVEV come from the germline V gene (reference sequence). The CDR3 DNA follows: TGTGCCAGCGGACAGGGGAACAGGGACGGCGAGCAGTACTTC. This sequence encodes CASGQGNRDGEQYF.

In its sample, this clone was seen once. The V and J genes are TRBV25-1 and TRBJ2-1; a possible D gene is TRBD1 (6 bases). This CDR3 region has 11 residues. CDR1 and CDR2 (germline): MGHDK, SYGVNS. Trimming cost V 1 base and J 12 bases, with 7 bases left between them. Here the CDR3 reads CASSESTGQFF. DNA of the CDR3: TGTGCCAGCAGTGAATCGACAGGGCAGTTCTTC.

The rearrangement uses TRBV7-9 and TRBJ2-2, with a weak D call TRBD1 (6 bases). Germline V lookup: CDR1 SEHNR, CDR2 FQNEAQ (reference sequence). The CDR3 is 12 amino acids. Trimming shortened V by 1 base and J by 12 bases, and 9 bases separated the two germline ends. The CDR3 loop reads CASSLGGRKLFF. The CDR3, as DNA: TGTGCCAGCAGCTTAGGGGGGCGAAAGCTGTTTTTT.

The genes are TRBV25-1 and TRBJ1-6; TRBD1 matches 10 bases. CDR3 size: 15 residues. Germline CDR1 reads MGHDK; CDR2 reads SYGVNS. J gave up 10 bases and V 2 bases, and 5 bases lay outside the gene matches. The CDR3 protein is CASSEGQGVWSPLHF. In DNA form, the CDR3 reads TGTGCCAGCAGTGAAGGACAGGGGGTCTGGTCACCCCTCCACTTT.

The genes are TRBV27 and TRBJ2-2; D is uncertain. Germline values: CDR1 MNHEY, CDR2 SMNVEV (reference sequence). Between the trimmed V and J ends, which lost 4 bases and 8 bases, there was a span of 5 bases. This CDR3 region has 11 residues. The CDR3 here is CASSSSGELFF. The CDR3 nucleotides read TGTGCCAGCAGTTCTTCTGGGGAGCTGTTTTTT.

V and J are TRBV7-2 and TRBJ1-6; perhaps TRBD1 as D (6 bases). Germline CDR1 SGHTA, CDR2 FQGNSA. The CDR3 has 14 amino acids. With 5 bases removed from V and 10 bases from J, the gap between germline ends came to 15 bases. As DNA, the CDR3 is TGTGCCAGCAGCCTCGAACAGGGAGAATCACCCCTCCACTTT. Its translation is CASSLEQGESPLHF.

The genes are TRBV7-2 and TRBJ1-1; the D is unclear. The length of the CDR3 is 13 residues. The germline gives CDR1 SGHTA, CDR2 FQGNSA. The V end lost 2 bases, the J end lost 1 base, and 5 bases lay between the germline ends. The CDR3 sequence is CASSLTRNTEAFF. The CDR3, as DNA: TGTGCCAGCAGCTTAACAAGGAACACTGAAGCTTTCTTT.

V usage is TRBV7-2 and J usage is TRBJ1-1; D perhaps matches TRBD1 (5 bases). The CDR3 covers 13 residues. The V gene lost 2 bases and the J gene lost 4 bases, with 8 bases spanning the gap. The V gene's germline CDR1 is SGHTA and CDR2 FQGNSA. The CDR3 nucleotides read TGTGCCAGCAGCTTACAGGGATCCACTGAAGCTTTCTTT. This encodes CASSLQGSTEAFF.

This chain uses TRBV5-1 with TRBJ1-4, with D possibly matching TRBD1 (5 bases). The CDR3 has 13 amino acids. Germline CDR1 reads SGHRS; CDR2 reads YFSETQ. V shed 4 bases and J shed 7 bases, with 11 bases lying between them. This chain's CDR3 is CASSLGGGEKLFF. Here the CDR3 DNA reads TGCGCCAGCAGCCTGGGCGGGGGTGAAAAACTGTTTTTT. Filled out from reference TRBV5-1 and TRBJ1-4, the complete variable domain reads KAGVTQTPRYLIKTRGQQVTLSCSPISGHRSVSWYQQTPGQGLQFLFEYFSETQRNKGNFPGRFSGRQFSNSRSEMNVSTLELGDSALYLCASSLGGGEKLFFGSGTQLSVL.

V is TRBV7-6 and J is TRBJ1-6, with 9 bases that match TRBD1. The length of the CDR3 is 15 residues. V lost 5 bases to trimming and J lost 6 bases; unmatched junction nucleotides: 5. CDR1 is SGHVS, CDR2 FNYEAQ, per germline. The CDR3 DNA reads TGTGCCAGCAGCCCAGGACAGGGGATTAATTCACCCCTCCACTTT. This encodes CASSPGQGINSPLHF. Combining the CDR3 with reference TRBV7-6 and TRBJ1-6 gives the whole variable domain GAGVSQSPRYKVTKRGQDVALRCDPISGHVSLYWYRQALGQGPEFLTYFNYEAQQDKSGLPNDRFSAERPEGSISTLTIQRTEQRDSAMYRCASSPGQGINSPLHFGNGTRLTVT.

The chain joins TRBV19 to TRBJ1-1; D unresolved. This CDR3 is 13 amino acids long. V lost 7 bases to trimming and J lost 8 bases, with 17 bases between them. Per germline, CDR1 LNHDA and CDR2 SQIVND (reference sequence). In DNA form, the CDR3 reads TGTGCCAGTACCCCCTCCGGGCGGAGGGAAGCTTTCTTT. This encodes CASTPSGRREAFF.

CDR3 residues: CASSTGGQETQYF. In DNA, the CDR3 is TGTGCCAGCAGTACAGGGGGCCAAGAGACCCAGTACTTC. The J gene is TRBJ2-5, the V gene TRBV5-4; 8 bases line up with TRBD1. CDR1 is SGHNT and CDR2 is YYREEE in the germline V gene (reference sequence). V lost 5 bases, J lost 1 base, and 1 base stayed unmatched. This CDR3 spans 13 amino acids.

The chain is built from TRBV7-2 and TRBJ2-7; possible D gene TRBD1, 5 bases. V lost 4 bases and J 5 bases, leaving 15 bases between the germline ends. The CDR3 has 14 amino acids. The germline gives CDR1 SGHTA, CDR2 FQGNSA. CDR3 residues: CASSSRVSSHEQYF. For the CDR3, the DNA is TGTGCCAGCAGCTCCAGGGTATCTTCCCACGAGCAGTACTTC.

The V and J genes are TRBV6-1 and TRBJ1-1; unclear D gene. Germline CDR1 reads MNHNS; CDR2 reads SASEGT. V lost 0 bases to trimming and J lost 0 bases, with 11 bases between them. This CDR3 region has 16 residues. The CDR3 DNA reads TGTGCCAGCAGTGAAGCGAAGACATCGATGAACACTGAAGCTTTCTTT. Its protein product is CASSEAKTSMNTEAFF.

This sequence joins TRBV11-2 and TRBJ1-4, with 7 nucleotides matching TRBD1. The trim removed 4 bases at V and 5 bases at J, leaving 10 bases unmatched. This CDR3 has 16 amino acids. The germline CDR1 and CDR2 sequences are SGHAT and FQNNGV. CDR3 in amino acids: CASSSRPDRENEKLFF. CDR3 nucleotide sequence: TGTGCCAGCAGCTCCCGACCCGACAGGGAAAATGAAAAACTGTTTTTT.

V and J are TRBV11-2 and TRBJ2-2, with a tentative D call TRBD1 (7 bases). Germline CDR1 is SGHAT and CDR2 is FQNNGV. CDR3 length equals 15 residues. The V and J ends lost 4 bases and 1 base respectively, with 10 bases between them. CDR3 DNA sequence: TGTGCCAGCAGCTCCCAGGGGGGGAACACCGGGGAGCTGTTTTTT. Encoded protein: CASSSQGGNTGELFF.

The genes are TRBV7-9 and TRBJ2-5, with unresolved D. The closer fit of TRBJ2-7 to the DNA end suggests the J call may be wrong. There are 13 residues in the CDR3. Per germline, CDR1 SEHNR and CDR2 FQNEAQ (reference sequence). The CDR3 region is CASSPMDSYEQYF. In DNA, the CDR3 is TGTGCCAGCAGCCCCATGGACTCCTACGAGCAGTACTTC.

V and J are TRBV2 and TRBJ2-4, with 8 bases aligning to TRBD1. The germline V gene encodes CDR1 SNHLY and CDR2 FYNNEI. Trimming removed 4 bases from V and 2 bases from J; junction bases left unmatched: 4. The CDR3 is made up of 15 amino acids. For the CDR3, the DNA is TGTGCCAGCAGTGCCCGACAGGGGTCCAAAAACATTCAGTACTTC. Amino acids: CASSARQGSKNIQYF.

This chain links TRBV15 with TRBJ2-7, with TRBD1 matching 9 bases. Germline assignment: CDR1 LNHNV and CDR2 YYDKDF (reference sequence). After removal of 6 bases from V and 2 bases from J, the junction contained 11 bases not matched to a gene. The CDR3 length is 16 residues. CDR3 nucleotides: TGTGCCACCAGTCACCGGGACAGGGAACGCGCCTACGAGCAGTACTTC. Amino acid sequence: CATSHRDRERAYEQYF.

This chain connects TRBV7-9 to TRBJ1-4, with D maybe TRBD1 (5 bases). Germline V lookup: CDR1 SEHNR, CDR2 FQNEAQ (reference sequence). The CDR3 is 13 amino acids. Trimming removed 7 bases at V and 8 bases at J, with 14 bases between. The CDR3 sequence: CASNAGQWEKLFF. In nucleotides, the CDR3 is TGTGCCAGCAACGCTGGACAATGGGAAAAACTGTTTTTT.

The chain has TRBV2 and TRBJ2-7, with a tentative D call TRBD2 (5 bases). CDR3 size: 12 residues. Trimming shortened V by 4 bases and J by 3 bases, and 7 bases separated the two germline ends. From germline, CDR1 is SNHLY and CDR2 FYNNEI. The CDR3 sequence: CASSAGVYEQYF. The CDR3 nucleotides read TGTGCCAGCAGTGCCGGGGTCTACGAGCAGTACTTC.

The rearrangement links TRBV19 to TRBJ2-3; D is perhaps TRBD2 (5 bases). CDR3 length: 13 amino acids. CDR1 LNHDA and CDR2 SQIVND come from the germline V gene (reference sequence). V was trimmed by 4 bases and J by 5 bases, leaving 10 bases between them. The CDR3 DNA reads as TGTGCCAGTAGTAAGGACTCGGGAGATACGCAGTATTTT. This translates into CASSKDSGDTQYF.

CDR3 sequence: CASSFTGTVNEQFF. The CDR3, as DNA: TGTGCCAGCAGCTTTACCGGGACAGTCAATGAGCAGTTCTTC. This chain connects TRBV7-2 to TRBJ2-1; 7 positions agree with TRBD1. Trimming cost V 3 bases and J 6 bases; bases outside gene matches: 5. Germline V gene lookup returns CDR1 SGHTA and CDR2 FQGNSA. There are 14 residues in the CDR3.

There are a few counts of this clone. This sequence joins TRBV27 and TRBJ2-6; possible D gene TRBD1, 6 bases. Germline V CDR1 and CDR2: MNHEY, SMNVEV (reference sequence). This CDR3 is built from 15 residues. Trimming removed 2 bases at V and 2 bases at J, with 7 bases between. CDR3 amino acids: CASSLQGTGANVLTF. In DNA form, the CDR3 reads TGTGCCAGCAGTTTACAGGGGACTGGGGCCAACGTCCTGACTTTC.

CDR3 nucleotides: TGTGCCAGCACCGAACAGGGGGGGGATGGCTACACCTTC. Encoded protein: CASTEQGGDGYTF. V is TRBV7-9 and J is TRBJ1-2; 8 bases fit TRBD1. This CDR3 has 13 residues. The V and J ends lost 7 bases and 6 bases, in that order; junction bases with no gene match: 7. The germline V gene encodes CDR1 SEHNR and CDR2 FQNEAQ (reference sequence).

The genes are TRBV6-5 and TRBJ2-2, with 7 positions matching TRBD1. CDR3 length: 13 residues. J was trimmed by 6 bases and V by 5 bases; bases with no gene match: 3. Germline assignment: CDR1 MNHEY and CDR2 SVGAGI. CDR3 in amino acids: CASSKGQAGELFF. DNA of the CDR3: TGTGCCAGCAGTAAAGGACAGGCCGGGGAGCTGTTTTTT.

The gene calls are TRBV6-1 and TRBJ1-5; 7 bases are shared with TRBD1. CDR3 length: 14 amino acids. Germline-derived CDR1 and CDR2 are MNHNS and SASEGT. J lost 4 bases, V lost 5 bases, and 5 bases had no gene match. The CDR3 loop reads CASSSTGPNQPQHF. The DNA for the CDR3 is TGTGCCAGCAGTTCGACAGGGCCTAATCAGCCCCAGCATTTT.